These 12 T cell receptor beta chains were all obtained from the same sample, sequenced in a study of T cells after yellow fever vaccination. TCRdb independently ran MiXCR on the 5' RACE reads; one entry per CDR3 protein. The data hold 510,000 or so distinct CDR3 sequences, with 19% observed a single time. The specimen comprised PBMCs, sampled 15 days after the yellow fever booster vaccination. Every receptor here comes from a man in his thirties or forties who received the YFV17D yellow fever vaccine.

The table lists this clonotype with a few counts. The V gene is TRBV15, the J gene TRBJ2-5; no clear D. The germline V gene has CDR1 LNHNV and CDR2 YYDKDF (reference sequence). V dropped 1 base and J dropped 1 base, with 7 bases sitting between them. The CDR3 totals 14 residues. This CDR3 reads CATSRGTSQETQYF. The CDR3 nucleotides read TGTGCCACCAGCAGAGGTACCTCCCAAGAGACCCAGTACTTC.

The rearrangement joins TRBV20-1 to TRBJ1-1; 7 nucleotides match TRBD1. Germline V gene data show CDR1 as DFQATT and CDR2 as SNEGSKA (reference sequence). This CDR3 spans 13 amino acids. Trimming took 5 bases from V and 8 from J; bases not matched to a gene: 11. The CDR3 sequence: CSARQGGGQEAFF. The CDR3 DNA is TGCAGTGCTCGTCAGGGAGGGGGCCAAGAAGCTTTCTTT.

In this sample, this clonotype turned up a few times. The chain is built from TRBV18 and TRBJ2-2; 7 positions match TRBD2. CDR1 KGHSH and CDR2 LQKENI come from the germline V gene. J lost 3 bases, V lost 4 bases, and 11 bases had no gene match. CDR3 length: 17 residues. CDR3 DNA: TGTGCCAGCTCACAGGATGGCGGGAGAGCGTACACCGGGGAGCTGTTTTTT. Protein sequence: CASSQDGGRAYTGELFF.

The chain employs TRBV27 and TRBJ2-7, with D tentatively TRBD2 (6 bases). The V end lost 0 bases, the J end lost 4 bases, and 13 bases lay between the germline ends. CDR3 size: 15 residues. Per the germline V gene, CDR1 is MNHEY and CDR2 is SMNVEV (reference sequence). The CDR3 loop reads CASSLSPGEGYEQYF. CDR3 nucleotide sequence: TGTGCCAGCAGTTTATCGCCGGGAGAGGGATACGAGCAGTACTTC.

This clonotype was recorded a few times. The rearrangement links TRBV6-1 to TRBJ1-2; no reliable D call. In germline, CDR1 is MNHNS, CDR2 SASEGT. The V gene lost 3 bases and the J gene lost 5 bases, with 10 bases spanning the gap. There are 13 residues in the CDR3. Here the CDR3 reads CASSELTEYGYTF. The DNA for the CDR3 is TGTGCCAGCAGTGAGTTGACGGAATATGGCTACACCTTC.

V gene TRBV28 combines with J gene TRBJ2-7, with D hard to call. The CDR3 runs 13 residues. V was shortened by 8 bases and J by 1 base, with 12 bases between the two germline ends. The germline CDR1 and CDR2 sequences are MDHEN and SYDVKM. CDR3 sequence: CASYLNPSYEQYF. CDR3 bases: TGTGCCAGCTACCTTAATCCGTCCTACGAGCAGTACTTC. Variable domain in full (rest from reference TRBV28 and TRBJ2-7): DVKVTQSSRYLVKRTGEKVFLECVQDMDHENMFWYRQDPGLGLRLIYFSYDVKMKEKGDIPEGYSVSREKKERFSLILESASTNQTSMYLCASYLNPSYEQYFGPGTRLTVT.

The chain recombines TRBV7-2 with TRBJ2-1; 14 nucleotides agree with TRBD2. The CDR3 extends over 16 amino acids. Per germline, CDR1 SGHTA and CDR2 FQGNSA. V gave up 5 bases and J gave up 8 bases; unmatched junction bases: 8. The CDR3 loop is CASSATGTSGSHEQFF. Here the CDR3 DNA reads TGTGCCAGCAGCGCAACCGGGACTAGCGGGAGTCATGAGCAGTTCTTC.

The V gene is TRBV20-1, the J gene TRBJ2-1; 9 bases match TRBD2. Germline-derived CDR1 and CDR2 are DFQATT and SNEGSKA (reference sequence). The CDR3 spans 16 residues. V lost 3 bases and J lost 2; bases outside the gene matches: 8. CDR3 sequence (DNA): TGCAGTGCTAGCGGTAGCGGGAGTGTTACCTACAATGAGCAGTTCTTC. It codes for CSASGSGSVTYNEQFF.

This chain links TRBV11-1 with TRBJ2-6; 7 bases match TRBD2. Trimming cost V 5 bases and J 2 bases; bases outside gene matches: 15. There are 19 residues in the CDR3. CDR1 SGHAT and CDR2 FQDESV come from the germline V gene (reference sequence). The DNA of the CDR3 is TGTGCCAGCAGCGCTACCGGGACTATCTCCCTCGCTGGGGCCAACGTCCTGACTTTC. This translates into CASSATGTISLAGANVLTF.

This clonotype occurred many times. The chain joins TRBV5-1 to TRBJ1-5; D gene ambiguous. The CDR3 totals 15 residues. Germline V lookup: CDR1 SGHRS, CDR2 YFSETQ. V was pared by 0 bases and J by 6 bases, with 13 bases between. The CDR3 region has the DNA TGCGCCAGCAGCTTGGTTCCGGGTTCTGGTCAGCCCCAGCATTTT. This encodes CASSLVPGSGQPQHF. The complete variable domain, with remaining parts taken from reference TRBV5-1 and TRBJ1-5, reads KAGVTQTPRYLIKTRGQQVTLSCSPISGHRSVSWYQQTPGQGLQFLFEYFSETQRNKGNFPGRFSGRQFSNSRSEMNVSTLELGDSALYLCASSLVPGSGQPQHFGDGTRLSIL.

DNA for the CDR3: TGTGCCAGCAGGCCTGGACTAGACCCCTACGAGCAGTACTTC. This encodes CASRPGLDPYEQYF. V and J are TRBV6-2 or TRBV6-3 and TRBJ2-7, with TRBD2 matching 7 bases. Germline-derived CDR1 and CDR2 are MNHEY and SVGEGT. V lost 6 bases, J lost 2 bases, and 7 bases stayed unmatched. This CDR3 is built from 14 residues.

This clonotype was seen many times. V and J are TRBV20-1 and TRBJ2-1, with 8 bases lining up with TRBD2. V gave up 5 bases and J gave up 6 bases; unmatched junction bases: 9. CDR1 is DFQATT, CDR2 SNEGSKA, per germline (reference sequence). This CDR3 spans 14 amino acids. The CDR3 DNA is TGCAGTGCTGGTAGCGGGAAGGAGCGCAATGAGCAGTTCTTC. Residues: CSAGSGKERNEQFF.